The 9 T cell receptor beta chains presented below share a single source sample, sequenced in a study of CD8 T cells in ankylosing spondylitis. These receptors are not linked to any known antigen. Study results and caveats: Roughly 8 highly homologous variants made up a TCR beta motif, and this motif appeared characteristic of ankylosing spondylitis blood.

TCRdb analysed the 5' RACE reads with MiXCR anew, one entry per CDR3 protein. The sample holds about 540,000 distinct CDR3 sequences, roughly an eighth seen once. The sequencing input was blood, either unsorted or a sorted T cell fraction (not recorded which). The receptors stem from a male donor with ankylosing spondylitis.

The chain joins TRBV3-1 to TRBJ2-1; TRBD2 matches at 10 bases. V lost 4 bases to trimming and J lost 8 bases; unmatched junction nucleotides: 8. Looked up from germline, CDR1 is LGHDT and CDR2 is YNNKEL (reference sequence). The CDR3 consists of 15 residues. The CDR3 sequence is CASSRLLAGADEQFF. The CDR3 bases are TGTGCCAGCAGCCGTCTGCTAGCGGGGGCGGATGAGCAGTTCTTC.

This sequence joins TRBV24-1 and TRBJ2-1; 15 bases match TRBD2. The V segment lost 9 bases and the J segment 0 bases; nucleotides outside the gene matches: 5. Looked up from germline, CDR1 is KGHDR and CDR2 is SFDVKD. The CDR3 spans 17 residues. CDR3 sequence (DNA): TGTGCCACCCCGGGACTAGCGGGAGGTTACTCCTACAATGAGCAGTTCTTC. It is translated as CATPGLAGGYSYNEQFF.

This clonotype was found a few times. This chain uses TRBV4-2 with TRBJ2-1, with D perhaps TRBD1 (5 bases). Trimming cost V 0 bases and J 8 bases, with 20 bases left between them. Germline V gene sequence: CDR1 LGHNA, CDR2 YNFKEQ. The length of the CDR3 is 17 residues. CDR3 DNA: TGTGCCAGCAGCCAAGAAACAGGACCAGAAAGTGTGGATGAGCAGTTCTTC. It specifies CASSQETGPESVDEQFF.

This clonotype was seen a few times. CDR3 region: CSASERNSYNSPLHF. CDR3 DNA sequence: TGCAGTGCTAGTGAACGGAACTCCTATAATTCACCCCTCCACTTT. The chain recombines TRBV20-1 with TRBJ1-6; the D is unclear. The germline gives CDR1 DFQATT, CDR2 SNEGSKA (reference sequence). V was shortened by 3 bases and J by 0 bases, with 9 bases between the two germline ends. The CDR3 spans 15 residues.

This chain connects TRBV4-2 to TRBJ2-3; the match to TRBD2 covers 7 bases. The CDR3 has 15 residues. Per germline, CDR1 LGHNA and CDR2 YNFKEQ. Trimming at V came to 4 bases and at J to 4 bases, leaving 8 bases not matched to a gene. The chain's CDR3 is CASSPRSGISDTQYF. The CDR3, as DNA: TGTGCCAGCAGCCCCCGAAGCGGGATTTCAGATACGCAGTATTTT.

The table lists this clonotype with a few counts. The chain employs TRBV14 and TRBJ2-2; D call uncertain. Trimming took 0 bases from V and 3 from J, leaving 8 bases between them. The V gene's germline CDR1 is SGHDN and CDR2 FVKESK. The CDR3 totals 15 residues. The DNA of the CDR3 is TGTGCCAGCAGCCAAGATGTGGCTTACACCGGGGAGCTGTTTTTT. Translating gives CASSQDVAYTGELFF. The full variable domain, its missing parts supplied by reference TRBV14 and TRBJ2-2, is EAGVTQFPSHSVIEKGQTVTLRCDPISGHDNLYWYRRVMGKEIKFLLHFVKESKQDESGMPNNRFLAERTGGTYSTLKVQPAELEDSGVYFCASSQDVAYTGELFFGEGSRLTVL.

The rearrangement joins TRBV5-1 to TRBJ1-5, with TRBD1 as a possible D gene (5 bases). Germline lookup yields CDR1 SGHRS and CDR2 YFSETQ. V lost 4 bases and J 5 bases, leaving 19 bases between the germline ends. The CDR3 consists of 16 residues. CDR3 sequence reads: CASSPGPEGAYQPQHF. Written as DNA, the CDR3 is TGCGCCAGCAGCCCGGGGCCGGAGGGTGCCTATCAGCCCCAGCATTTT. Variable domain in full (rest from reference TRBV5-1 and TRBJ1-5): KAGVTQTPRYLIKTRGQQVTLSCSPISGHRSVSWYQQTPGQGLQFLFEYFSETQRNKGNFPGRFSGRQFSNSRSEMNVSTLELGDSALYLCASSPGPEGAYQPQHFGDGTRLSIL.

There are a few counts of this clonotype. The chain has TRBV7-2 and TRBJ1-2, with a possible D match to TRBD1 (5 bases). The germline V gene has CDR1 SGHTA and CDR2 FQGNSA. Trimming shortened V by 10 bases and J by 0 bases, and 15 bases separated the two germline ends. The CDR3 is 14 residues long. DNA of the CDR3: TGTGCCACCCGCGTTCGGGGGACTAACTATGGCTACACCTTC. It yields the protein CATRVRGTNYGYTF.

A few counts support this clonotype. CDR3 protein: CASSPNRQGGETQYF. The CDR3 DNA reads as TGTGCCAGCAGCCCTAACCGACAGGGCGGAGAGACCCAGTACTTC. The chain carries TRBV5-5 and TRBJ2-5; TRBD1 matches 7 bases. V shed 4 bases and J 4 bases; nucleotides not matched to a gene: 10. This CDR3 has 15 residues. CDR1 and CDR2 from the germline V gene are SGHKS and YYEKEE (reference sequence).